The present T cell receptor (beta chain) was sequenced within a study of cytomegalovirus exposure and HLA in healthy donors. The study, taken as a whole, reports: Researchers had no immune exposure information except CMV serostatus available. Cytomegalovirus status, reportedly, was diagnosed with high specificity and sensitivity by the classifier.

The CDR3 is 17 residues long. V trimming: 1 base; J trimming: 2 bases; junction bases outside the gene matches: 10. Germline-derived CDR1 and CDR2 are MNHEY and SMNVEV (reference sequence). This cohort consisted of healthy bone marrow donors. The table lists this clone with a few counts. Antigen specificity is unknown. Vbeta (60) and Jbeta (13) primers were used in the PCR. The data were produced by immunoSEQ multiplex PCR, yet TCRdb's version contains in-frame clones alone and is incomplete. The table records 100,000 to 150,000 clones, over 70% of them present only once. This sequence originates from a woman aged 50 to 60 in good health and CMV-seropositive. The chain has TRBV27 and TRBJ1-1; 7 bases map to TRBD1. Sequencing was carried out using PBMCs. The CDR3 bases are TGTGCCAGCAGTTTATTAGCAGGGGGAAGAATTAACACTGAAGCTTTCTTT. Translating gives CASSLLAGGRINTEAFF.